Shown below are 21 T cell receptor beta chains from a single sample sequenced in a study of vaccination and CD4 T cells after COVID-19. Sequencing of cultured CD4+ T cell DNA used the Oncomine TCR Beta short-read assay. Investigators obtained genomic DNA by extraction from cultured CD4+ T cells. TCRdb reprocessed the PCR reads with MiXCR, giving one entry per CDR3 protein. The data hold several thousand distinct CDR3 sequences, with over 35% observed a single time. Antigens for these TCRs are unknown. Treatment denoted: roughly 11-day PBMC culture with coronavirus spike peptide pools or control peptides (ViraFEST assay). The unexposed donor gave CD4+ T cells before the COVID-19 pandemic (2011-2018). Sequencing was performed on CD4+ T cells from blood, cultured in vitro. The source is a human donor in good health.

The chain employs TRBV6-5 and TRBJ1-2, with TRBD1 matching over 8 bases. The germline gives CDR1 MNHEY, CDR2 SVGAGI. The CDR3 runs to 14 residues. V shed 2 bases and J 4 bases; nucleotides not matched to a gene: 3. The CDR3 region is CASSYGDRLYGYTF. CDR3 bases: TGTGCCAGCAGTTACGGGGACAGGCTCTATGGCTACACCTTC.

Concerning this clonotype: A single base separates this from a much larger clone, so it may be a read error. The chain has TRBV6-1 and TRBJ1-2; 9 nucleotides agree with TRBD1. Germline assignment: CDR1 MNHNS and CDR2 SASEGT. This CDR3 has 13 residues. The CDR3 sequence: CASSKQGAWGYAF. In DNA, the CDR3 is TGTGCCAGCAGTAAACAGGGGGCTTGGGGCTACGCCTTC.

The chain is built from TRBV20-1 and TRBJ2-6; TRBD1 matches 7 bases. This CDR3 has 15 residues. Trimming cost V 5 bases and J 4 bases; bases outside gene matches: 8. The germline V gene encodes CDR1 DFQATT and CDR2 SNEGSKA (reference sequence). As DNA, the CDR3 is TGCAGTGCTGTGAGACAGGGTTTGGGGGCCAACGTCCTGACTTTC. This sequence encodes CSAVRQGLGANVLTF.

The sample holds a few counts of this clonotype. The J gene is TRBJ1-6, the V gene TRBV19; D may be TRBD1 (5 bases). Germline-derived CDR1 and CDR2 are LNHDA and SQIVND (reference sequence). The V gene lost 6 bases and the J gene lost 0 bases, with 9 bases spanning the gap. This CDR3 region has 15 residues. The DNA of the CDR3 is TGTGCCAGTAGCCGACAGAGCTCCTATAATTCACCCCTCCACTTT. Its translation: CASSRQSSYNSPLHF.

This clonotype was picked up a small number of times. CDR3 sequence (DNA): TGTGCCATCAGTGCCACCCACCAAGGTGGTAGTAGCAATCAGCCCCAGCATTTT. It yields the protein CAISATHQGGSSNQPQHF. The V and J genes are TRBV10-3 and TRBJ1-5; D remains unclear. Germline CDR1 and CDR2: ENHRY and SYGVKD. The CDR3 covers 18 residues. Trimming left V 4 bases short and J 0 bases short, with 19 bases between.

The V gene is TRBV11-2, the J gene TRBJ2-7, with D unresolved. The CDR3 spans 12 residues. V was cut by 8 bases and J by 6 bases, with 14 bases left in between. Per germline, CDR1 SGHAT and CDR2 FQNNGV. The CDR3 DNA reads TGTGCCAGCGGCCCCCACCCGGCCGAGCAGTACTTC. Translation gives CASGPHPAEQYF.

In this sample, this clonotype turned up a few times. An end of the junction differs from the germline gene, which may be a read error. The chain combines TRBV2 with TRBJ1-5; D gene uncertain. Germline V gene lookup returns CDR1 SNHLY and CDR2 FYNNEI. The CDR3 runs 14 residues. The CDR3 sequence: CASREGLSNQPQHF. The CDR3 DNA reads TGTGCCAGCAGGGAAGGGTTGAGCAATCAGCCCCAGCATTTT.

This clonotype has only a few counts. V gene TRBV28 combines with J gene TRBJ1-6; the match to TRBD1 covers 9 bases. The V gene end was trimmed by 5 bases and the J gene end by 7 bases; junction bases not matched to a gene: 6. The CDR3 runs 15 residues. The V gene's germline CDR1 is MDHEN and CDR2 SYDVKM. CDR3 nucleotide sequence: TGTGCCAGCAGTCCCCGGACAGGGGAGAATTCACCCCTCCACTTT. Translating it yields CASSPRTGENSPLHF.

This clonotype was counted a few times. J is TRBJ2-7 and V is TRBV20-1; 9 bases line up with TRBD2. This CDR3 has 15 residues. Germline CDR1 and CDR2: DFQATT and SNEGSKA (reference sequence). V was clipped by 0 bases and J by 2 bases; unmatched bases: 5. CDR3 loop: CSARDYLAGTYEQYF. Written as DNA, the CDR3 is TGCAGTGCTAGAGATTATCTAGCGGGGACCTACGAGCAGTACTTC.

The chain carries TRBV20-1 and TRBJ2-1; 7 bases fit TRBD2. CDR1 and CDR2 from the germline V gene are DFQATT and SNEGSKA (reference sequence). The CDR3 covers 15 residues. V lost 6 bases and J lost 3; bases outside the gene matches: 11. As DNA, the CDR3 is TGCAGTGCCATCCCCGGGACTAAATTCTACAATGAGCAGTTCTTC. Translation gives CSAIPGTKFYNEQFF.

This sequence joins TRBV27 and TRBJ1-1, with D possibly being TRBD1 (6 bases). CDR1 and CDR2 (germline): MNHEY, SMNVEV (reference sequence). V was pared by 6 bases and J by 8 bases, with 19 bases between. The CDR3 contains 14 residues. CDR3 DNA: TGTGCCAGCAGATCCGCCGAGGACAGCAAAGAAGCTTTCTTT. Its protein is CASRSAEDSKEAFF.

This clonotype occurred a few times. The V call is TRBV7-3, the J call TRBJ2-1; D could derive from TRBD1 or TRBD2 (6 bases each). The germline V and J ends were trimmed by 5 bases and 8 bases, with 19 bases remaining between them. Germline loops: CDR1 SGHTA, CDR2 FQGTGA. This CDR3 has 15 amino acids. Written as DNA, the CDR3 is TGTGCCAGCAGCCCCCGACTAGGGGGTTACGATGAGCAGTTCTTC. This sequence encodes CASSPRLGGYDEQFF.

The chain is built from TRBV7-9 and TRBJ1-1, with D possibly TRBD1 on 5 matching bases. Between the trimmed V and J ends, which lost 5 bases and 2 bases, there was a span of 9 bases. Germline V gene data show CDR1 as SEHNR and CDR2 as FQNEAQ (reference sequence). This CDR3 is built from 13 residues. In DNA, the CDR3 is TGTGCCAGCAGCCTAACAGGAAACACTGAAGCTTTCTTT. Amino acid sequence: CASSLTGNTEAFF.

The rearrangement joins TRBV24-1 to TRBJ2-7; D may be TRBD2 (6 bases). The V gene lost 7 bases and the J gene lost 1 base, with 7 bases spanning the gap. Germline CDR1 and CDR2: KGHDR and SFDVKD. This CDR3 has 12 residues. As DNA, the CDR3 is TGTGCCACCAGCCGGGGGTCCTACGAGCAGTACTTC. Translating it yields CATSRGSYEQYF.

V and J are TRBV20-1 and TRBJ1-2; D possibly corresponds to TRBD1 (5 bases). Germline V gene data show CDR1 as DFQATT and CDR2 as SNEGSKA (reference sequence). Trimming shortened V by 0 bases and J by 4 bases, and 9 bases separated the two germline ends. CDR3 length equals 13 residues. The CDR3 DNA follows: TGCAGTGCTAGAGATATAGACAGCTATGGCTACACCTTC. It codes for CSARDIDSYGYTF.

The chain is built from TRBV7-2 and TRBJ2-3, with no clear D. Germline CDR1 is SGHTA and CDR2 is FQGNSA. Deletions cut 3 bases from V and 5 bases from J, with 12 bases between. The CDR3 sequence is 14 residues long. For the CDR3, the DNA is TGTGCCAGCAGCTTCCGAATGAGAGGAGATACGCAGTATTTT. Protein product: CASSFRMRGDTQYF. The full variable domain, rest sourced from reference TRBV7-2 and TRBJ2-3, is GAGVSQSPSNKVTEKGKDVELRCDPISGHTALYWYRQSLGQGLEFLIYFQGNSAPDKSGLPSDRFSAERTGGSVSTLTIQRTQQEDSAVYLCASSFRMRGDTQYFGPGTRLTVL.

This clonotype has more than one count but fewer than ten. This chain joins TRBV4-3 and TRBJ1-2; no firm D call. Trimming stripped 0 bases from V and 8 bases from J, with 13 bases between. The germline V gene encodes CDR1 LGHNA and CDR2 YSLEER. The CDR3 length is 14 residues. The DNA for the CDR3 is TGCGCCAGCAGCCAAGACCGTACGCGGGGAGGCTACACCTTC. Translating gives CASSQDRTRGGYTF.

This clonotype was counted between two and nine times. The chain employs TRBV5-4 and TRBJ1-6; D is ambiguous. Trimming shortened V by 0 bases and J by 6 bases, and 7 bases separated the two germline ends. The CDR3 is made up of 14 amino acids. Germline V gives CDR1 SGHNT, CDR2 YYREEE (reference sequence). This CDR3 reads CASSLDGPNSPLHF. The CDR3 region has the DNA TGTGCCAGCAGCTTGGACGGACCTAATTCACCCCTCCACTTT.

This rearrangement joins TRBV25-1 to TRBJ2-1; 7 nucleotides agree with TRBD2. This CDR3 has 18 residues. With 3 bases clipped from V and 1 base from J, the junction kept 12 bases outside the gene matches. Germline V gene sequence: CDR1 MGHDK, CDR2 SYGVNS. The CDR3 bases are TGTGCCAGCAGTGACCTCTTTGTGGGAGGGGAATCCTACAATGAGCAGTTCTTC. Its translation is CASSDLFVGGESYNEQFF. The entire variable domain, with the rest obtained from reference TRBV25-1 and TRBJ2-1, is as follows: EADIYQTPRYLVIGTGKKITLECSQTMGHDKMYWYQQDPGMELHLIHYSYGVNSTEKGDLSSESTVSRIRTEHFPLTLESARPSHTSQYLCASSDLFVGGESYNEQFFGPGTRLTVL.

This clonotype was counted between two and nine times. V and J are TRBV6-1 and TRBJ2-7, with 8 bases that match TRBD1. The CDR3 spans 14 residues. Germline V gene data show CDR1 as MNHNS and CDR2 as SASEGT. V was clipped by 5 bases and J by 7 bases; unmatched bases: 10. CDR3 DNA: TGTGCCAGCAGTAGGGACAGGAGACTTTTGGAGCAGTACTTC. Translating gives CASSRDRRLLEQYF.

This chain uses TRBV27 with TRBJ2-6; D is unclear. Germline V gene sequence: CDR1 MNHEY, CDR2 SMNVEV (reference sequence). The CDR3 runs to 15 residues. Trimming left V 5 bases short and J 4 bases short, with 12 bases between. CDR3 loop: CASSAQRAGANVLTF. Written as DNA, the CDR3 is TGTGCCAGCAGTGCACAACGGGCGGGGGCCAACGTCCTGACTTTC.